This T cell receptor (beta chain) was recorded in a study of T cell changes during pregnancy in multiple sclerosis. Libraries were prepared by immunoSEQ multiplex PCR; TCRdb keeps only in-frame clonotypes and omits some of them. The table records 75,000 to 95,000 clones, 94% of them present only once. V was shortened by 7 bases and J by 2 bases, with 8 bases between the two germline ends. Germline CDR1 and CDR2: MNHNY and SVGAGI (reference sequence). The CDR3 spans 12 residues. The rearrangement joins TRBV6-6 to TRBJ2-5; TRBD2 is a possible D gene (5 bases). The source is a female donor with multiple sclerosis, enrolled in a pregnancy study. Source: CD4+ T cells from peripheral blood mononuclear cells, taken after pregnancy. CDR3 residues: CASTRTQETQYF. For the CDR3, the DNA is TGTGCCAGCACCAGGACTCAAGAGACCCAGTACTTC.